Listed below are T cell receptor beta chains from one sample, sequenced in a study of T-cell reconstitution after alpha-beta-depleted transplantation in children. Each CDR3 protein is one row after TCRdb ran MiXCR on the PCR reads. The table has fewer than 550,000 distinct CDR3 sequences, 15% to 20% seen once. The sequencing here drew on PBMCs, mostly from graft donor cells, taken 360 days after TCRalphabeta/CD19-depleted stem cell transplant. All receptors derive from a boy in the first two years of life who had a stem cell transplant for Wiskott-Aldrich syndrome, so the T cells may come from the graft donor. Each CDR3 is given with its conserved first and last residue. Each record gives: D gene, J gene, V gene, clone size, CDR3 protein, CDR3 DNA. D genes are given only for firm matches. Clone size is given for some rows only: seen once, a few or many times, or a class if the clone is expanded.

>.|TRBJ1-4|TRBV5-1|few
CASSVTGREEKLFF
TGCGCCAGCAGCGTGACAGGACGAGAGGAAAAACTGTTTTTT
>.|TRBJ2-7|TRBV13|.
CASSFKSGHEQYF
TGTGCCAGCAGCTTTAAAAGCGGCCACGAGCAGTACTTC
>TRBD2|TRBJ2-1|TRBV5-4|many
CASSLLAGRYNEQFF
TGTGCCAGCAGCTTGCTAGCGGGACGTTACAATGAGCAGTTCTTC
>TRBD1|TRBJ2-7|TRBV6-5|.
CASSYKTGKSSYEQYF
TGTGCCAGCAGTTATAAGACAGGGAAGAGCTCCTACGAGCAGTACTTC
>.|TRBJ2-7|TRBV7-2|.
CASSLSWAPTYEQYF
TGTGCCAGCAGCTTAAGTTGGGCCCCAACCTACGAGCAGTACTTC
>.|TRBJ2-1|TRBV2|few
CASTASVYNEQFF
TGTGCCAGCACGGCTAGCGTCTACAATGAGCAGTTCTTC
>TRBD1|TRBJ2-3|TRBV10-3|.
CAITVRQGRITDTQYF
TGTGCCATCACCGTTCGACAGGGGAGGATCACAGATACGCAGTATTTT
>.|TRBJ2-7|TRBV12-3/TRBV12-4|.
CASSARLGPRHEQYF
TGTGCCAGCAGTGCCCGACTAGGCCCGCGGCACGAGCAGTACTTC
>.|TRBJ2-1|TRBV12-3/TRBV12-4|few
CASSLLIEQFF
TGTGCCAGCAGTTTGCTGATTGAGCAGTTCTTC
>TRBD2|TRBJ2-1|TRBV7-2|few
CASSTIPGLAGGGEQFF
TGTGCCAGCAGCACTATTCCGGGACTAGCGGGGGGAGGTGAGCAGTTCTTC
>.|TRBJ2-1|TRBV27|few
CASSYLSSYNEQFF
TGTGCCAGCAGCTACCTTAGCTCCTACAATGAGCAGTTCTTC
>.|TRBJ2-2|TRBV9|.
CASSVLSGELFF
TGTGCCAGCAGCGTTTTGTCCGGGGAGCTGTTTTTT
>.|TRBJ2-5|TRBV7-9|medium-sized
CASSLEIWETQYF
TGTGCCAGCAGCTTAGAGATCTGGGAGACCCAGTACTTC
>.|TRBJ2-1|TRBV27|.
CASSLWLSSEQFF
TGTGCCAGCAGTTTGTGGCTCAGCAGTGAGCAGTTCTTC
>.|TRBJ2-2|TRBV5-1|many
CASSSGTPNTGELFF
TGTGCCAGCAGTTCCGGGACACCGAACACCGGGGAGCTGTTTTTT
>TRBD1|TRBJ1-6|TRBV5-6|.
CASSHLQGASYNSPLHF
TGTGCCAGCAGTCATCTACAGGGGGCCTCCTATAATTCACCCCTCCACTTT
>.|TRBJ2-1|TRBV9|.
CASSVVWEDHNEQFF
TGTGCCAGCAGCGTAGTCTGGGAGGACCACAATGAGCAGTTCTTC
>.|TRBJ2-3|TRBV6-5|few
CASSYGRTDTQYF
TGTGCCAGCAGTTACGGGAGGACAGATACGCAGTATTTT